The T cell receptor (beta chain) under discussion was sequenced for a study of blood T cells in healthy people across ages. V trimming: 0 bases; J trimming: 0 bases; junction bases outside the gene matches: 6. Per the germline V gene, CDR1 is SGHDT and CDR2 is YYEEEE. CDR3 length equals 18 residues. Investigators took about 9.4 milliliters of peripheral blood from every donor. Per sample, extraction of total RNA gave at least 5 micrograms in every case. The use of a sample-barcoded 5' primer and a J-beta primer mix characterized a second PCR of about 7 to 12 cycles. TCRdb independently ran MiXCR on the 5' RACE reads; one entry per CDR3 protein. The sample carries some 760,000 distinct CDR3 sequences, 20% to 25% recorded once. Another study also made use of these data, one on T cells of mothers and their children. That study adds: At about 1.4 ug per 15 ul, all of the extracted RNA went into cDNA synthesis.

The sample was blood. The source is a boy aged 5-17 years in good health. This chain joins TRBV5-6 and TRBJ2-1, with 10 bases matching TRBD2. CDR3 sequence reads: CASSLATSGTSSYNEQFF. The CDR3 DNA sequence: TGTGCCAGCAGCTTGGCTACTAGCGGGACCAGCTCCTACAATGAGCAGTTCTTC.